This T cell receptor (beta chain) was identified during a study of cytomegalovirus exposure and HLA in healthy donors. PCR primers comprised 60 Vbeta and 13 Jbeta primers. TCRdb keeps only in-frame clones here, not all; method: immunoSEQ multiplex PCR. This table has roughly 160,000 clones, almost 85% appearing once. Comments on this clone: Its antigen is undetermined.

This CDR3 contains 19 residues. V trimming: 1 base; J trimming: 4 bases; junction bases outside the gene matches: 17. Germline lookup yields CDR1 MNHNS and CDR2 SASEGT. Study results and limitations: Indistinguishable V segments, including TRBV6-2 and TRBV6-3, were excluded.

The rearrangement uses TRBV6-1 and TRBJ2-7; 9 bases are a match to TRBD1. This clonotype originated in a boy younger than 10 in good health and CMV-seronegative. Sample: PBMCs. CDR3 coding DNA: TGTGCCAGCAGTGAAGACCGGATATTTTGGGGACAGGGATATTACGAGCAGTACTTC. Residues: CASSEDRIFWGQGYYEQYF.